A single sample is the source of the 4 T cell receptor beta chains below, sequenced in a study of control samples from healthy donors and cancer patients. Data came from immunoSEQ multiplex PCR; TCRdb stores just in-frame clones and leaves some out. The top ten hold around 8% of the sample, which has under 200,000 clones, about 94% seen once. Sequencing input: blood. The receptors stem from a woman between 40 and 55 years old in good health.

This sequence joins TRBV10-3 and TRBJ2-3; 9 bases are shared with TRBD2. V shed 11 bases, J shed 3 bases, and the junction held 9 bases outside the gene matches. There are 14 residues in the CDR3. In germline, CDR1 is ENHRY, CDR2 SYGVKD. The CDR3 is CAVLPGLATDTQYF. The CDR3 nucleotides are TGTGCCGTACTGCCGGGACTAGCAACAGATACGCAGTATTTT.

This sequence joins TRBV28 and TRBJ1-6, with D possibly being TRBD1 (5 bases). Germline V lookup: CDR1 MDHEN, CDR2 SYDVKM. Trimming removed 5 bases from V and 0 bases from J, with 11 bases in between. CDR3 length equals 16 residues. This CDR3 is CASSPRDGSYNSPLHF. The CDR3 DNA reads TGTGCCAGCAGTCCCAGGGACGGCTCCTATAATTCACCCCTCCACTTT.

V gene TRBV6-5 combines with J gene TRBJ1-6; TRBD1 matches at 7 bases. Per germline, CDR1 MNHEY and CDR2 SVGAGI. After removal of 6 bases from V and 8 bases from J, the junction contained 7 bases not matched to a gene. The CDR3 length is 14 residues. CDR3 coding DNA: TGTGCCAGCAGCATAGGAGGGGGCCATTCACCCCTCCACTTT. Protein: CASSIGGGHSPLHF.

This chain uses TRBV3-1 (or the pseudogene TRBV3-2) with TRBJ1-1, with D unclear. CDR1 LGHDT and CDR2 YNNKEL come from the germline V gene (reference sequence). The CDR3 runs to 14 residues. The V end lost 4 bases, the J end lost 1 base, and 10 bases lay between the germline ends. The CDR3 spells CASSPAAGNTEAFF. The CDR3 region has the DNA TGTGCCAGCAGCCCCGCCGCGGGGAACACTGAAGCTTTCTTT.